The 14 T cell receptor beta chains in this list originate from one sample, sequenced in a study of T cells after posttransplantation cyclophosphamide. Profiling relied on immunoSEQ multiplex PCR, and the TCRdb table lists in-frame clones only, not all of them. The profile shows 25,000 to 35,000 clones, around 86% of them singletons. Sequencing input: PBMCs. Source of these receptors: a man aged 45-60 years.

For the CDR3, the DNA is TGCGCCAGCAGCCAGCGTCAGCCAGGGGGGATCTATGGCTACACCTTC. Residues: CASSQRQPGGIYGYTF. The chain carries TRBV4-1 and TRBJ1-2; TRBD1 aligns across 7 bases. Unmatched junction bases numbered 11, after V lost 3 bases and J lost 4 bases. The CDR3 is made up of 16 amino acids. From germline, CDR1 is MGHRA and CDR2 YSYEKL.

V gene TRBV18 combines with J gene TRBJ1-2; 7 nucleotides line up with TRBD1. CDR3 size: 15 residues. In germline, CDR1 is KGHSH, CDR2 LQKENI. The J segment lost 2 bases and the V segment lost 2 bases, leaving 5 bases of the junction unmatched. CDR3 protein: CASSPGQDPNYGYTF. CDR3 DNA: TGTGCCAGCTCACCAGGACAGGATCCCAACTATGGCTACACCTTC.

CDR3 DNA: TGTGCCAGCAGCTTGGATCTTGGGGAGGCCACTGAAGCTTTCTTT. This gives the protein CASSLDLGEATEAFF. The chain links TRBV5-5 to TRBJ1-1; D uncertain. Trimming cost V 0 bases and J 4 bases, with 13 bases left between them. The CDR3 covers 15 residues. The germline V gene has CDR1 SGHKS and CDR2 YYEKEE (reference sequence).

The chain carries TRBV9 and TRBJ2-3, with D unresolved. CDR1 is SGDLS and CDR2 is YYNGEE in the germline V gene. CDR3 length equals 14 residues. The V end was cut by 0 bases, the J end by 0 bases, with 5 bases between. The CDR3 coding sequence is TGTGCCAGCAGCGTAGGAGGAAGCACAGATACGCAGTATTTT. Its translation is CASSVGGSTDTQYF.

This chain uses TRBV30 with TRBJ1-4; 7 bases agree with TRBD1. The CDR3 runs to 16 residues. The V gene end was trimmed by 0 bases and the J gene end by 4 bases; junction bases not matched to a gene: 8. Germline assignment: CDR1 GTSNPN and CDR2 SVGIG (reference sequence). This chain's CDR3 is CAWSVLRWDSNEKLFF. CDR3 nucleotide sequence: TGTGCCTGGAGTGTACTTCGGTGGGACAGTAATGAAAAACTGTTTTTT.

The chain couples TRBV9 to TRBJ2-5; 7 nucleotides align to TRBD1. V shed 0 bases and J 9 bases; nucleotides not matched to a gene: 5. This CDR3 has 13 amino acids. Looked up from germline, CDR1 is SGDLS and CDR2 is YYNGEE. CDR3 protein: CASSVEGQSAQYF. The CDR3 nucleotides are TGTGCCAGCAGCGTAGAGGGACAGTCGGCCCAGTACTTC.

This chain joins TRBV7-9 and TRBJ2-5, with TRBD1 as a possible D gene (6 bases). Trimming stripped 3 bases from V and 2 bases from J, with 13 bases between. From germline, CDR1 is SEHNR and CDR2 FQNEAQ (reference sequence). This CDR3 has 15 amino acids. The CDR3 region is CASSFRGTIQETQYF. The CDR3 nucleotides are TGTGCCAGCAGCTTTAGAGGGACAATACAAGAGACCCAGTACTTC. The full variable domain, completed using reference TRBV7-9 and TRBJ2-5, is DTGVSQNPRHKITKRGQNVTFRCDPISEHNRLYWYRQTLGQGPEFLTYFQNEAQLEKSRLLSDRFSAERPKGSFSTLEIQRTEQGDSAMYLCASSFRGTIQETQYFGPGTRLLVL.

The chain is built from TRBV6-6 and TRBJ1-5; D remains ambiguous. Germline V lookup: CDR1 MNHNY, CDR2 SVGAGI (reference sequence). Trimming pared 8 bases from V and 4 bases from J, leaving 9 bases between. The CDR3 sequence is 12 residues long. CDR3 residues: CASSQSNQPQHF. Written as DNA, the CDR3 is TGTGCCAGCTCACAGAGTAATCAGCCCCAGCATTTT.

This chain uses TRBV9 with TRBJ2-2, with 8 bases matching TRBD1. CDR3 size: 19 residues. Germline CDR1 reads SGDLS; CDR2 reads YYNGEE. V was pared by 0 bases and J by 2 bases, with 12 bases of the junction left unmatched. Written as DNA, the CDR3 is TGTGCCAGCAGCGTAGACCCCAGATGGACAGGGTTAAACACCGGGGAGCTGTTTTTT. Its protein is CASSVDPRWTGLNTGELFF.

The chain carries TRBV5-4 and TRBJ2-5; D gene unclear. The CDR3 length is 13 residues. Trimming took off 5 bases at V and 5 bases at J, with 13 bases between the two ends. The germline CDR1 and CDR2 sequences are SGHNT and YYREEE (reference sequence). CDR3 sequence (DNA): TGTGCCAGCAGTCGGGTGAAGGAGGAGACCCAGTACTTC. Its translation is CASSRVKEETQYF.

The rearrangement joins TRBV6-5 to TRBJ1-2; D possibly corresponds to TRBD1 (5 bases). The CDR3 runs 14 residues. Trimming removed 0 bases at V and 6 bases at J, with 11 bases between. CDR1 is MNHEY, CDR2 SVGAGI, per germline. The CDR3 here is CASSYSRGGHGYTF. DNA of the CDR3: TGTGCCAGCAGTTACTCGAGGGGAGGGCATGGCTACACCTTC.

CDR3 sequence reads: CASSRREGNTEAFF. In DNA form, the CDR3 reads TGTGCCAGTAGTCGCAGGGAGGGGAACACTGAAGCTTTCTTT. The chain employs TRBV19 and TRBJ1-1, with a possible D match to TRBD1 (5 bases). The germline V and J ends were trimmed by 5 bases and 1 base, with 11 bases remaining between them. The CDR3 extends over 14 amino acids. Germline V gene lookup returns CDR1 LNHDA and CDR2 SQIVND (reference sequence).

Points on this clone: One junction end disagrees with the germline gene, perhaps due to a read error. This chain connects TRBV7-7 to TRBJ2-1, with D tentatively TRBD1 (6 bases). The CDR3 extends over 15 amino acids. From germline, CDR1 is SSHAT and CDR2 FNYEAQ (reference sequence). CDR3 in amino acids: CASSLNRDGWSEQFF. CDR3 sequence (DNA): TGTGCTAGCAGCTTAAACAGGGATGGGTGGAGTGAGCAGTTCTTC.

This chain uses TRBV9 with TRBJ2-1; TRBD2 aligns across 11 bases. The CDR3 sequence is 16 residues long. With 5 bases clipped from V and 2 bases from J, the junction kept 6 bases outside the gene matches. Germline V lookup: CDR1 SGDLS, CDR2 YYNGEE. CDR3 bases: TGTGCCAGCAGTGATAGACTAGCGGGGCCCTACAATGAGCAGTTCTTC. It yields the protein CASSDRLAGPYNEQFF.